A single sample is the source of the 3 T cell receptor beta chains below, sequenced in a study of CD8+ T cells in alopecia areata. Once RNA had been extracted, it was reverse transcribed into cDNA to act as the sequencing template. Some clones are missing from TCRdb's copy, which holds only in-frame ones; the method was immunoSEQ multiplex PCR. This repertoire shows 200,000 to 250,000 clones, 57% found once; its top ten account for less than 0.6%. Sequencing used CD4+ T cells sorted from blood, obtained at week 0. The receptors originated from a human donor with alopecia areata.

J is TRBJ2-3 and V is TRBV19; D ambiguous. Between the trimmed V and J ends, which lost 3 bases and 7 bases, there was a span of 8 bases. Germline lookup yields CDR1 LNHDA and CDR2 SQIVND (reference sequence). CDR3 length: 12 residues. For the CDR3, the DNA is TGTGCCAGTAGTATTCAGTGGAATACGCAGTATTTT. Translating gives CASSIQWNTQYF.

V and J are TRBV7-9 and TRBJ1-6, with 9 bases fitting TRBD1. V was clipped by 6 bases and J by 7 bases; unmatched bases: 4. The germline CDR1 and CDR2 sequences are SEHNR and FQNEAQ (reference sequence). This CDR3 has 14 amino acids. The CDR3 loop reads CASSPDRGNSPLHF. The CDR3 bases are TGTGCCAGCAGTCCGGACAGGGGAAATTCACCCCTCCACTTT.

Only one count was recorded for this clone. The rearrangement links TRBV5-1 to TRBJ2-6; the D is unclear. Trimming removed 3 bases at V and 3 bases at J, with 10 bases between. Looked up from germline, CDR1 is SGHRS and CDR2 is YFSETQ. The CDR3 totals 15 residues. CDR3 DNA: TGCGCCAGCAGCTCGAGCCCGGGTGGGGCCAACGTCCTGACTTTC. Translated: CASSSSPGGANVLTF.